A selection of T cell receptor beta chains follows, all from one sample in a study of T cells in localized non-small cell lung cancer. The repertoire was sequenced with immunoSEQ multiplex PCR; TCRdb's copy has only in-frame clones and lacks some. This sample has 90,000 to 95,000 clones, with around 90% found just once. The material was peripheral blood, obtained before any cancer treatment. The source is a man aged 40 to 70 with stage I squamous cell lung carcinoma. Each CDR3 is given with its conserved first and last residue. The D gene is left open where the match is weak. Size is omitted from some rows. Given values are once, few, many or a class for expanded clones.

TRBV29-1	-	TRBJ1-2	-	TGCAGCGTTGTAATTGGTAGCCGGGGGGGCGGCTACACCTTC	CSVVIGSRGGGYTF
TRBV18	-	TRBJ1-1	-	TGTGCCAGCTCACCGGGGGGGAACACTGAAGCTTTCTTT	CASSPGGNTEAFF
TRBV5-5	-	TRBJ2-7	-	TGTGCCAGCAGCTCAACAGTGAGGCGAGCCTTTTCCTACGAGCAGTACTTC	CASSSTVRRAFSYEQYF
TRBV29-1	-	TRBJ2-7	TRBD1	TGCAGCGTTCCCCAGACAGGGGGGAACTCCTACGAGCAGTACTTC	CSVPQTGGNSYEQYF
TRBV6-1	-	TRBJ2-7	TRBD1	TGTGCCAGCAGGCCGGGGACAGGGCCCTACGAGCAGTACTTC	CASRPGTGPYEQYF
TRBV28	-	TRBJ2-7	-	TGTGCCAGCAGTTGGGGTCTGAAGGCGCCCCGATCCTACGAGCAGTACTTC	CASSWGLKAPRSYEQYF
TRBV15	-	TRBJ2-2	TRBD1	TGTGCCACCAGCAGACCCGAGGGGGCAGGGACCGGGGAGCTGTTTTTT	CATSRPEGAGTGELFF
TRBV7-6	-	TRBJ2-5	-	TGTGCCAGCAGCTTAAATACGGGACGCCAAGAGACCCAGTACTTC	CASSLNTGRQETQYF
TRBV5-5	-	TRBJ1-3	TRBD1	TGTGCCAGCAGCCTCACGCTCCCGACAGGGAGCTCTGGAAACACCATATATTTT	CASSLTLPTGSSGNTIYF
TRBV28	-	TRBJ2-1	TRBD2	TGTGCCAGCAGTCCCGGGGGGATCTACAATGAGCAGTTCTTC	CASSPGGIYNEQFF
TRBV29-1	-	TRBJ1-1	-	TGCAGCGTTGCGAAGGGGCCGGACACTGAAGCTTTCTTT	CSVAKGPDTEAFF
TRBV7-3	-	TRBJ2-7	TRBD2	TGTGCCAGCAGCTCCAGCGGGGGGCCAACCTACGAGCAGTACTTC	CASSSSGGPTYEQYF
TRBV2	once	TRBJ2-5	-	TGTGCCAGCAGTGAAGGGTCAGCGGCTGAGACCCAGTACTTC	CASSEGSAAETQYF
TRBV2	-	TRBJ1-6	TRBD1	TGTGCCAGCAGTGGACAGGGCTATAATTCACCCCTCCACTTT	CASSGQGYNSPLHF
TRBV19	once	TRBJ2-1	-	TGTGCCAGTATCAGCTCAGGGCAAAATTCCAATGAGCAGTTCTTC	CASISSGQNSNEQFF
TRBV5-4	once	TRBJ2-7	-	TGTGCCAGCAGTTTCGGGGGCCTCTCCTACGAGCAGTACTTC	CASSFGGLSYEQYF
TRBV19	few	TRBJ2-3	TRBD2	TGTGCCAGTAGTAGGGTAGCGGGGGGGCCAGATACGCAGTATTTT	CASSRVAGGPDTQYF
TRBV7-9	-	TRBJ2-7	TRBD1	TGTGCCAGCAGCTTAGCGCGGACAGGGACCTACGAGCAGTACTTC	CASSLARTGTYEQYF
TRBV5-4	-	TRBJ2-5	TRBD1	TGTGCCAGCAGTTCGCCGACAGGGCGAGAGACCCAGTACTTC	CASSSPTGRETQYF
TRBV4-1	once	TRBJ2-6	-	TGCGCCAGCAGCCAAGATACGGTCTCTGGGGCCAACGTCCTGACTTTC	CASSQDTVSGANVLTF
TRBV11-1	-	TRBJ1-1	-	TGTGCCAGCAGCTCCCAGGGGATTGAAGCTTTCTTT	CASSSQGIEAFF
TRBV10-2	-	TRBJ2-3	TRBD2	TGCGCCAGCAGGGACGGGGGGGCAATAGATACGCAGTATTTT	CASRDGGAIDTQYF
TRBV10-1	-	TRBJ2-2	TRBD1	TGCGCCAGCAGCTCCCGGGACAGGGTCGGGGAGCTGTTTTTT	CASSSRDRVGELFF
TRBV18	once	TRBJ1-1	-	TGTGCCAGCTCACCACCCGCCAGGGGAGGCACTGAAGCTTTCTTT	CASSPPARGGTEAFF
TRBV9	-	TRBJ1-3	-	TGTGCCAGCAGCGTAGCAATGGCGCGTACTGGAAACACCATATATTTT	CASSVAMARTGNTIYF
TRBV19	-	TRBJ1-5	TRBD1	TGTGCCAGTAGTATAAAGGTCGGACAGGCCTATCAGCCCCAGCATTTT	CASSIKVGQAYQPQHF
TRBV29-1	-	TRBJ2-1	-	TGCAGCGTTGTTCAGCAAGCCTACAATGAGCAGTTCTTC	CSVVQQAYNEQFF
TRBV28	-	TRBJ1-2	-	TGTGCCAGCAGTGGGGCACTGTCTCAGGGAGTCGGCTACACCTTC	CASSGALSQGVGYTF
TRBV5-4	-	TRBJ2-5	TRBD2	TGTGCCAGCAGCTTGGGGCGGGAGGGAAAGGAGACCCAGTACTTC	CASSLGREGKETQYF
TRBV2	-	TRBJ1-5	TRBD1	TGTGCCAGCACCGGGGACAGGGGAAAGAGTCAGCCCCAGCATTTT	CASTGDRGKSQPQHF
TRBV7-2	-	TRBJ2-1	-	TGTGCCAGCCAAGGCTACAATGAGCAGTTCTTC	CASQGYNEQFF
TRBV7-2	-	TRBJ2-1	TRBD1	TGTGCCAGCAGCTGGACAGGGTCCTTCTACAATGAGCAGTTCTTC	CASSWTGSFYNEQFF
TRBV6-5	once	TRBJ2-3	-	TGTGCCAGCAGTTACTCGGAACGGGATACGCAGTATTTT	CASSYSERDTQYF
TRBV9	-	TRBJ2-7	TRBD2	TGTGCCAGCAGCCCCCGCCTAGCGGGGTCGTACGAGCAGTACTTC	CASSPRLAGSYEQYF
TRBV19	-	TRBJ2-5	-	TGTGCCAGTAGTAGTACTCAGGGGACCCCAGAGACCCAGTACTTC	CASSSTQGTPETQYF
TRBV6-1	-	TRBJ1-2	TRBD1	TGTGCCAGCAGTGCAAGGGGACAGGGACATGGCTACACCTTC	CASSARGQGHGYTF
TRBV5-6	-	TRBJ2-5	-	TGTGCCAGCAGCTTGGAGAGGTGGGGGGGCCGCCAAGAGACCCAGTACTTC	CASSLERWGGRQETQYF
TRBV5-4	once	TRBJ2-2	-	TGTGCCAGCAAAAGGGACTCAAACACCGGGGAGCTGTTTTTT	CASKRDSNTGELFF
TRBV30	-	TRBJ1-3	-	TGTGCCTGGAGTGTCCCTCCTGTCGGAAACACCATATATTTT	CAWSVPPVGNTIYF
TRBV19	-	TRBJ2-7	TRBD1	TGTGCCAGTAGTTCAAGGGGACAGGGGGGCCACGAGCAGTACTTC	CASSSRGQGGHEQYF
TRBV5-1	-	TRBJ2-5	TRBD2	TGCGCCACGACTAGCGGGGGACTCCAAGAGACCCAGTACTTC	CATTSGGLQETQYF
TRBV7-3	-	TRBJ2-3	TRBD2	TGTGCCAGCAGCCCGGGACTAGCGGGGGGCGGAGATACGCAGTATTTT	CASSPGLAGGGDTQYF
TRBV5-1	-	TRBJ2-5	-	TGCGCCAGCAGCCCGCAGGGGGGAGGGCAAGAGACCCAGTACTTC	CASSPQGGGQETQYF
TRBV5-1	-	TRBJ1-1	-	TGCGCCAGCAGCTTGGGGGGACACCTGAACACTGAAGCTTTCTTT	CASSLGGHLNTEAFF
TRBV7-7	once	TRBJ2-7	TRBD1	TGTGCCAGCAGTTTGACAGGGGGATCGGGCGAGCAGTACTTC	CASSLTGGSGEQYF
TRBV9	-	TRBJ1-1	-	TGTGCCAGCAGCGTAGGAGGACACCAGAACACTGAAGCTTTCTTT	CASSVGGHQNTEAFF
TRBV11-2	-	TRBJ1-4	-	TGTGCCAGCAGCTTATCCCGAGGGAATGAAAAACTGTTTTTT	CASSLSRGNEKLFF
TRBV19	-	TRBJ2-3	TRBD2	TGTGCCAGTAGTCGACTAGCGGGAGACACAGATACGCAGTATTTT	CASSRLAGDTDTQYF
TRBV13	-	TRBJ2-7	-	TGTGCCAGCAGCTTAGTCGCCTACGAGCAGTACTTC	CASSLVAYEQYF
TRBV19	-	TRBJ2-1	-	TGTGCCAGTAGTCCCACCCGTTGGGCCGGGAATGAGCAGTTCTTC	CASSPTRWAGNEQFF
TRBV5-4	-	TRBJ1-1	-	TGTGCCAGCAGCCAGTTACAGGCGACTGAAGCTTTCTTT	CASSQLQATEAFF
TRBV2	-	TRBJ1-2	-	TGTGCCAGCAGTGATGGGGGGACCTCATCAGGCTACACCTTC	CASSDGGTSSGYTF
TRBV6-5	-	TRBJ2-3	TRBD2	TGTGCCAGCAGACTTAGCGGGGGAACCGATACGCAGTATTTT	CASRLSGGTDTQYF